The 12 T cell receptor beta chains below all came from one sample that was sequenced in a study of blood T cell repertoires in COVID-19. Method: immunoSEQ multiplex PCR; TCRdb's copy keeps in-frame clones and lacks some. The sample yields about 290,000 clones, approximately 80% seen once. Sequencing was carried out using peripheral blood. These TCRs come from a woman in her fifties or sixties with active or convalescent COVID-19.

The V gene is TRBV19, the J gene TRBJ1-6; 9 bases agree with TRBD1. Germline trimming cut 4 bases from V and 8 bases from J; bases unmatched to any gene: 3. Per the germline V gene, CDR1 is LNHDA and CDR2 is SQIVND (reference sequence). The CDR3 spans 14 residues. DNA of the CDR3: TGTGCCAGTAGTAGGACAGGGGATTATTCACCCCTCCACTTT. It is translated as CASSRTGDYSPLHF.

This clone was counted a single time. The chain couples TRBV28 to TRBJ1-4; TRBD1 agrees at 8 bases. Trimming cost V 4 bases and J 7 bases; bases outside gene matches: 14. This CDR3 has 17 residues. Per the germline V gene, CDR1 is MDHEN and CDR2 is SYDVKM. The CDR3 bases are TGTGCCAGCAGTTCACATAGCAGGGGGCTTCGAGGTGAAAAACTGTTTTTT. This encodes CASSSHSRGLRGEKLFF.

The V call is TRBV3-1 (or the pseudogene TRBV3-2), the J call TRBJ2-5, with a weak D call TRBD2 (5 bases). This CDR3 has 16 residues. Trimming took 0 bases from V and 5 from J, leaving 16 bases between them. Germline V gene lookup returns CDR1 LGHDT and CDR2 YNNKEL (reference sequence). For the CDR3, the DNA is TGTGCCAGCAGCCAAGAATTAAGACTATTCAGTGAGACCCAGTACTTC. Residues: CASSQELRLFSETQYF.

The CDR3 region has the DNA TGCGCCAGCAGCTTGGCCGGTCAGGCCTACGAGCAGTACTTC. Translation: CASSLAGQAYEQYF. The chain recombines TRBV5-1 with TRBJ2-7; D uncertain. Germline V gene sequence: CDR1 SGHRS, CDR2 YFSETQ. The CDR3 has 14 residues. With 0 bases removed from V and 2 bases from J, the gap between germline ends came to 9 bases.

The chain has TRBV7-6 and TRBJ2-1, with 8 bases fitting TRBD2. The CDR3 loop spans 16 amino acids. V shed 1 base, J shed 9 bases, and the junction held 11 bases outside the gene matches. Per the germline V gene, CDR1 is SGHVS and CDR2 is FNYEAQ. CDR3 in amino acids: CASSLVLAAAGGEQFF. CDR3 sequence (DNA): TGTGCCAGCAGCTTAGTACTAGCGGCCGCCGGTGGTGAGCAGTTCTTC.

The genes are TRBV28 and TRBJ1-2; TRBD1 might be the D (6 bases). The CDR3 is 15 residues long. Per the germline V gene, CDR1 is MDHEN and CDR2 is SYDVKM. V was pared by 1 base and J by 2 bases, with 11 bases between. The CDR3 reads CASSLSERGNYGYTF. CDR3 DNA: TGTGCCAGCAGTTTATCGGAGAGGGGGAACTATGGCTACACCTTC.

The chain couples TRBV9 to TRBJ2-7, with TRBD2 matching over 9 bases. This CDR3 region has 16 residues. The germline V gene has CDR1 SGDLS and CDR2 YYNGEE. Trimming at V came to 0 bases and at J to 0 bases, leaving 4 bases not matched to a gene. In DNA form, the CDR3 reads TGTGCCAGCAGCGTAGCTCCGACTAGCGGCTCCTACGAGCAGTACTTC. It yields the protein CASSVAPTSGSYEQYF.

This clone has only a few counts. This specimen includes other DNA sequences encoding the same CDR3. The chain carries TRBV29-1 and TRBJ2-7, with 7 nucleotides matching TRBD2. The CDR3 extends over 15 amino acids. The J segment lost 0 bases and the V segment lost 0 bases, leaving 5 bases of the junction unmatched. Germline values: CDR1 SQVTM, CDR2 ANQGSEA. The CDR3 loop is CSVEDPGGSSYEQYF. Here the CDR3 DNA reads TGCAGCGTTGAAGATCCAGGCGGGAGCTCCTACGAGCAGTACTTC.

This clone was seen a handful of times. The chain combines TRBV21-1 with TRBJ2-4; the DNA was not compared with TRBD2, the D call given in the table. TRBV21-1 is listed as a pseudogene. The CDR3 is made up of 16 amino acids. CDR3 sequence (DNA): TGTGCCAGCAGCAAAGTGGTGCGGCTAGCCAAAAACATTCAGTACTTC. It yields the protein CASSKVVRLAKNIQYF.

This clone was seen a single time. V is TRBV18 and J is TRBJ2-7, with a weak D call TRBD1 (6 bases). Trimming took 0 bases from V and 2 from J, leaving 11 bases between them. Germline assignment: CDR1 KGHSH and CDR2 LQKENI. The CDR3 contains 15 residues. The CDR3 DNA is TGTGCCAGCTCACCACCGCCGGACAGTACCTACGAGCAGTACTTC. It yields the protein CASSPPPDSTYEQYF.

The rearrangement uses TRBV6-5 and TRBJ1-4, with D maybe TRBD1 (5 bases). CDR3 size: 14 residues. V gave up 5 bases and J gave up 4 bases, with 11 bases separating them. Germline values: CDR1 MNHEY, CDR2 SVGAGI. The CDR3 DNA sequence: TGTGCCAGCAGTCGACAGACACATAATGAAAAACTGTTTTTT. As protein: CASSRQTHNEKLFF.

V and J are TRBV20-1 and TRBJ2-4; TRBD2 might be the D (6 bases). V was trimmed by 7 bases and J by 7 bases, leaving 11 bases between them. Germline V gene sequence: CDR1 DFQATT, CDR2 SNEGSKA (reference sequence). The CDR3 has 11 residues. The CDR3 region has the DNA TGCAGTGGCGGGATTGGTAACATTCAGTACTTC. This translates into CSGGIGNIQYF.